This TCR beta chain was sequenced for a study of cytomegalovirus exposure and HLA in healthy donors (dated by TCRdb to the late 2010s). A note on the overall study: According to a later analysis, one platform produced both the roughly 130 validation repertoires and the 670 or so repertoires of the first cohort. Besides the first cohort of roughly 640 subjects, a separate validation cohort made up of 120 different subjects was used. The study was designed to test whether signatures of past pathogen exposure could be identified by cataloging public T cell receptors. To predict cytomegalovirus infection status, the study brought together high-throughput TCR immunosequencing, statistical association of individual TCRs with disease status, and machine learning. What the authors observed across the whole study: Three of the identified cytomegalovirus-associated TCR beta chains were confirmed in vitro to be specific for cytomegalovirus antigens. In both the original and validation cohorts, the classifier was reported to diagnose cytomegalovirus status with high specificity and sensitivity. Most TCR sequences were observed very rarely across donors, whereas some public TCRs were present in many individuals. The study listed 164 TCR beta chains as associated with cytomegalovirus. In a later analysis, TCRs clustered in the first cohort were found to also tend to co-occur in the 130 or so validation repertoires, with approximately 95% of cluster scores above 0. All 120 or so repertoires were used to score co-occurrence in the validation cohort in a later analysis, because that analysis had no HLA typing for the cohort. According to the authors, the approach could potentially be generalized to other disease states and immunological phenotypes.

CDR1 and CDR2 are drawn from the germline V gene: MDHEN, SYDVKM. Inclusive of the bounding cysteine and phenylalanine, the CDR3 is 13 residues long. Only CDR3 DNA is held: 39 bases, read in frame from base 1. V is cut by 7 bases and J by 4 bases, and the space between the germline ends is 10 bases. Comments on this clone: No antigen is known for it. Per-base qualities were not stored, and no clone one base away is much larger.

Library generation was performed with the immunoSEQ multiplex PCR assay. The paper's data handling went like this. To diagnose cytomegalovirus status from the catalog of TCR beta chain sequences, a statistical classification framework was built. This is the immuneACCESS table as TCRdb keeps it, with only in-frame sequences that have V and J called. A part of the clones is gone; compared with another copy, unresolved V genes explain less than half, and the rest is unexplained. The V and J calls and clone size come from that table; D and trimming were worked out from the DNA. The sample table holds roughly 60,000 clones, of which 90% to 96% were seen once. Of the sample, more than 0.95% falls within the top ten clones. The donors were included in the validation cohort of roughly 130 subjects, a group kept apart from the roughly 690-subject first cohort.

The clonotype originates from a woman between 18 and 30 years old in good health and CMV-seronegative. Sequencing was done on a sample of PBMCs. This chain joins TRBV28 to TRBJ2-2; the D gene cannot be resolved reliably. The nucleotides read TGTGCCAGCACGTTCCCCGGCACCGGGGAGCTGTTTTTT. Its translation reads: CASTFPGTGELFF.